The 17 T cell receptor beta chains below all came from one sample that was sequenced in a study of T cells expressing NK-cell markers. TCRdb reanalyzed the 5' RACE reads and collapses them to one entry per CDR3 protein, without DNA. The sample features some 150,000 distinct CDR3 sequences, with around 10% in its top ten. Sequenced input: blood T cells: a sorted CD56 or NKG2C T cell subset, CD4+ or CD8+ T cells, or bulk PBMC T cells (not recorded which). The receptors come from a man younger than 30 in good health.

The genes are TRBV27 and TRBJ1-1; TCRdb lists TRBD1, though no DNA is available to test this call. This CDR3 comprises 15 residues. The germline CDR1 and CDR2 sequences are MNHEY and SMNVEV (reference sequence). CDR3 protein: CASSLSGGGSTEAFF.

The chain employs TRBV5-1 and TRBJ2-1; TCRdb calls TRBD2, which cannot be checked without DNA. CDR3 size: 18 residues. Per the germline V gene, CDR1 is SGHRS and CDR2 is YFSETQ. CDR3 sequence reads: CASSFLAEGMVTYNEQFF.

The chain uses TRBV4-2 and TRBJ2-1. The germline V gene has CDR1 LGHNA and CDR2 YNFKEQ. The CDR3 totals 12 residues. CDR3 residues: CASSQGDNEQFF.

This chain uses TRBV20-1 with TRBJ2-3; TCRdb's D call, TRBD2, is unchecked because there is no DNA. Germline V gene lookup returns CDR1 DFQATT and CDR2 SNEGSKA (reference sequence). The CDR3 spans 16 residues. CDR3 residues: CSASPRLAGGFDTQYF.

The chain joins TRBV20-1 to TRBJ1-3. CDR1 is DFQATT and CDR2 is SNEGSKA in the germline V gene (reference sequence). The CDR3 has 16 residues. CDR3 amino acids: CSARSIAGRSGNTIYF.

The genes are TRBV7-9 and TRBJ2-1; there is no DNA to check the TCRdb D call of TRBD2. Germline assignment: CDR1 SEHNR and CDR2 FQNEAQ (reference sequence). CDR3 length: 16 residues. CDR3 in amino acids: CASSLVEAGSYNEQFF. Supplemented by reference TRBV7-9 and TRBJ2-1, the full variable domain reads DTGVSQNPRHKITKRGQNVTFRCDPISEHNRLYWYRQTLGQGPEFLTYFQNEAQLEKSRLLSDRFSAERPKGSFSTLEIQRTEQGDSAMYLCASSLVEAGSYNEQFFGPGTRLTVL.

The V call is TRBV7-3, the J call TRBJ2-3. The CDR3 has 14 residues. Per the germline V gene, CDR1 is SGHTA and CDR2 is FQGTGA. CDR3 sequence: CASSLTFGADTQYF.

CDR3 in amino acids: CASSRRPSQETQYF. The gene calls are TRBV19 and TRBJ2-5. CDR3 length: 14 residues. Germline V gene lookup returns CDR1 LNHDA and CDR2 SQIVND (reference sequence).

The V and J genes are TRBV4-2 and TRBJ2-3; TCRdb picks TRBD2, but there is no DNA to check that call. Germline CDR1 is LGHNA and CDR2 is YNFKEQ. The CDR3 has 22 amino acids. CDR3 amino acids: CASSQASTASGSLGAGADTQYF.

The chain is built from TRBV5-4 and TRBJ2-2; TCRdb outputs TRBD2, but without DNA this stays unchecked. The CDR3 runs 14 residues. Germline V lookup: CDR1 SGHNT, CDR2 YYREEE (reference sequence). The CDR3 protein is CASSRREEYGELFF.

V and J are TRBV15 and TRBJ2-2. CDR3 size: 15 residues. Per germline, CDR1 LNHNV and CDR2 YYDKDF (reference sequence). Here the CDR3 reads CATSGFRETTGELFF.

The rearrangement links TRBV6-5 to TRBJ2-7; without DNA, the TCRdb call of TRBD1 cannot be checked. The CDR3 runs to 15 residues. Germline CDR1 reads MNHEY; CDR2 reads SVGAGI. CDR3 amino acids: CASSYSRGSSYEQYF.

This sequence joins TRBV19 and TRBJ2-1; TCRdb calls TRBD2, which cannot be checked without DNA. Looked up from germline, CDR1 is LNHDA and CDR2 is SQIVND (reference sequence). This CDR3 spans 17 amino acids. The CDR3 loop is CASSIDLASGTYNEQFF.

This CDR3 reads CASSEATRHYNSPLHF. This chain links TRBV2 with TRBJ1-6. Germline CDR1 is SNHLY and CDR2 is FYNNEI. There are 16 residues in the CDR3.

The J gene is TRBJ2-1, the V gene TRBV5-1; TCRdb designates TRBD1, a call that cannot be tested without DNA. This CDR3 region has 14 residues. CDR1 SGHRS and CDR2 YFSETQ come from the germline V gene. CDR3: CASSPPPGVDEQFF.

The chain couples TRBV7-8 to TRBJ1-1. The CDR3 totals 12 residues. The germline gives CDR1 SGHVS, CDR2 FQNEAQ. CDR3 sequence reads: CASSLAPTEAFF.

This chain links TRBV12-3 or TRBV12-4 with TRBJ2-5; the TCRdb call, TRBD1, lacks DNA for checking. The CDR3 consists of 15 residues. The CDR3: CASSSETGRMETQYF.